The entry below describes one TCR beta chain. 5'RACE template switching with UMIs produced the TCR beta cDNA. TCRdb re-called the 5' RACE reads and gives one entry per CDR3 protein, without DNA. This table lists about 460,000 distinct CDR3 sequences. This sample is part of a study of T cells expressing NK-cell markers. At the level of the study: Sorted CD3+CD56-NKG2C+, CD3+CD56+NKG2C- and CD3+CD56+NKG2C+ T cells were the source of the TCR beta repertoires.

The CDR3 loop spans 14 amino acids. Germline V gives CDR1 SGHKS, CDR2 YYEKEE (reference sequence). This chain links TRBV5-5 with TRBJ1-4; there is no DNA to check the TCRdb D call of TRBD1. The sequence derives from a woman aged 50 to 65 in good health. Input material: blood T cells: a sorted CD56 or NKG2C T cell subset, CD4+ or CD8+ T cells, or bulk PBMC T cells (not recorded which). The CDR3 region is CASSLAGRNEKLFF.